This TCR beta chain came from a study of blood T cell repertoires in COVID-19. Study background: The cDNA or gDNA used as material had been derived from T cells, B-cell-depleted T cells, or PBMCs.

Authors' processing steps: Amplifying reference gene primers gave estimates of nucleated cell counts. Using immunoSEQ multiplex PCR, the repertoire was profiled, and TCRdb retains in-frame clones only, with some absent. V and J calls and clone size follow that table, whereas D and trimming were derived from the DNA. The sample consists of tens of thousands of clones, nearly 90% of them appearing once. The CDR3 extends over 13 amino acids. The V end lost 8 bases, the J end lost 4 bases, and 14 bases lay between the germline ends. Per germline, CDR1 SNHLY and CDR2 FYNNEI. The sample comprised peripheral blood. This clonotype was obtained from a man aged 45 to 65 with acute or convalescent COVID-19. The chain recombines TRBV2 with TRBJ1-1; D is unclear. The CDR3 loop is CASHEGVGTEAFF. In nucleotides, the CDR3 is TGTGCCAGCCATGAGGGAGTAGGCACTGAAGCTTTCTTT.